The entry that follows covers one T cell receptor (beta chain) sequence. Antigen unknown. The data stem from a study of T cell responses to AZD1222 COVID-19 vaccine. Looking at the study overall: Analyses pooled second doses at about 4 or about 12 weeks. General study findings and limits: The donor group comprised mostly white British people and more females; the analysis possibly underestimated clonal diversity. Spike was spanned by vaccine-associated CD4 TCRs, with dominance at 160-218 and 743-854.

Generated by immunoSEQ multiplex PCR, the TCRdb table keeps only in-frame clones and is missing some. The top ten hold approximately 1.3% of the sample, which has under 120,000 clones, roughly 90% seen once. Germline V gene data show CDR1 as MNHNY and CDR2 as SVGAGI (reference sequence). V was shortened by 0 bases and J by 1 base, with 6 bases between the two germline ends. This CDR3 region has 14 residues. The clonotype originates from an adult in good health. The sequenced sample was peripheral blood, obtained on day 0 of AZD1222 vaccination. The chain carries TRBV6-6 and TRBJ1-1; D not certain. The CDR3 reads CASSYSNWNTEAFF. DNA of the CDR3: TGTGCCAGCAGTTACTCGAACTGGAACACTGAAGCTTTCTTT.